This TCR beta chain was recorded in a study of cytomegalovirus exposure and HLA in healthy donors. The trim removed 4 bases at V and 4 bases at J, leaving 7 bases unmatched. Germline lookup yields CDR1 SGHTA and CDR2 FQGTGA. The CDR3 runs to 15 residues. The PCR used 60 Vbeta and 13 Jbeta primers. Sequencing used immunoSEQ multiplex PCR; TCRdb keeps in-frame clones, though not all of them. Of over 95,000 clones in the sample, 74% were seen once. Sequenced sample: PBMCs. This clonotype originated in a human donor in good health. This chain connects TRBV7-3 to TRBJ1-3; the match to TRBD1 covers 7 bases. The chain's CDR3 is CASSSYDRDGNTIYF. The DNA of the CDR3 is TGTGCCAGCAGCTCCTACGACAGGGACGGAAACACCATATATTTT.